These 11 T cell receptor beta chains share one sample of origin, sequenced in a study of OX40 agonist ivuxolimab in advanced cancers. The data were produced by immunoSEQ multiplex PCR, yet TCRdb's version contains in-frame clones alone and is incomplete. Here the sample spans tens of thousands of clones, more than 80% being singletons. The sample here was CD4+ or CD8+ T cells sorted from blood, taken in a trial of the OX40 agonist ivuxolimab. These receptors were collected from an adult with an advanced solid tumor such as melanoma, head and neck, liver or kidney cancer.

The chain combines TRBV9 with TRBJ2-1, with D perhaps TRBD2 (6 bases). There are 16 residues in the CDR3. CDR1 is SGDLS and CDR2 is YYNGEE in the germline V gene. V was pared by 0 bases and J by 0 bases, with 10 bases between. The CDR3 DNA follows: TGTGCCAGCAGCGTAGGGGGCGGGGCCTCCTACAATGAGCAGTTCTTC. It encodes CASSVGGGASYNEQFF. Full variable domain (outside the CDR3, taken from reference TRBV9 and TRBJ2-1): DSGVTQTPKHLITATGQRVTLRCSPRSGDLSVYWYQQSLDQGLQFLIQYYNGEERAKGNILERFSAQQFPDLHSELNLSSLELGDSALYFCASSVGGGASYNEQFFGPGTRLTVL.

The chain employs TRBV7-2 and TRBJ2-2; D possibly corresponds to TRBD1 (5 bases). The CDR3 has 14 residues. Germline V gene data show CDR1 as SGHTA and CDR2 as FQGNSA. V was cut by 6 bases and J by 6 bases, with 14 bases left in between. Here the CDR3 reads CASRPDSSSGELFF. The CDR3 nucleotides are TGTGCCAGCAGACCCGACAGCTCATCCGGGGAGCTGTTTTTT.

The gene calls are TRBV7-9 and TRBJ1-2; maybe TRBD1 (6 bases). The V and J ends lost 1 base and 2 bases respectively, with 14 bases between them. Germline V gene sequence: CDR1 SEHNR, CDR2 FQNEAQ (reference sequence). The length of the CDR3 is 16 residues. CDR3 sequence: CASSLVYRETNYGYTF. The CDR3 coding sequence is TGTGCCAGCAGCTTAGTTTACAGGGAAACGAACTATGGCTACACCTTC.

This clone was recorded once. The V and J genes are TRBV9 and TRBJ2-4; D unresolved. The V and J ends lost 0 bases and 2 bases respectively, with 3 bases between them. Germline CDR1 reads SGDLS; CDR2 reads YYNGEE. The CDR3 spans 13 residues. CDR3 coding DNA: TGTGCCAGCAGCGTAGGCACCAAAAACATTCAGTACTTC. Amino acids: CASSVGTKNIQYF. Drawing the rest from reference TRBV9 and TRBJ2-4, the complete variable domain is DSGVTQTPKHLITATGQRVTLRCSPRSGDLSVYWYQQSLDQGLQFLIQYYNGEERAKGNILERFSAQQFPDLHSELNLSSLELGDSALYFCASSVGTKNIQYFGAGTRLSVL.

The sample holds one count of this clone. This chain links TRBV6-5 with TRBJ2-7, with 9 bases aligning to TRBD1. The V and J ends lost 5 bases and 6 bases, in that order; junction bases with no gene match: 8. Germline values: CDR1 MNHEY, CDR2 SVGAGI. This CDR3 contains 14 residues. The CDR3 sequence is CASSLPPGQGEQYF. In nucleotides, the CDR3 is TGTGCCAGCAGTCTCCCTCCGGGACAGGGCGAGCAGTACTTC.

This clone was detected a few times. This chain joins TRBV14 and TRBJ2-5, with D unresolved. V dropped 0 bases and J dropped 4 bases, with 0 bases sitting between them. Germline CDR1 SGHDN, CDR2 FVKESK. The CDR3 covers 11 residues. DNA for the CDR3: TGTGCCAGCAGCCAAGAAGAGACCCAGTACTTC. Encoded protein: CASSQEETQYF.

The gene calls are TRBV7-9 and TRBJ2-1, with 8 bases fitting TRBD2. This CDR3 contains 14 residues. Germline-derived CDR1 and CDR2 are SEHNR and FQNEAQ (reference sequence). V shed 2 bases and J 7 bases; nucleotides not matched to a gene: 4. This CDR3 is CASSLYGRENEQFF. In DNA, the CDR3 is TGTGCCAGCAGCTTATACGGGAGGGAAAATGAGCAGTTCTTC. Full variable domain (remainder filled in from reference TRBV7-9 and TRBJ2-1): DTGVSQNPRHKITKRGQNVTFRCDPISEHNRLYWYRQTLGQGPEFLTYFQNEAQLEKSRLLSDRFSAERPKGSFSTLEIQRTEQGDSAMYLCASSLYGRENEQFFGPGTRLTVL.

There are a few counts of this clone. The J gene is TRBJ2-5, the V gene TRBV5-1; D may match TRBD1 or TRBD2 (5 bases each). V was pared by 0 bases and J by 4 bases, with 10 bases between. This CDR3 spans 14 amino acids. Germline CDR1 reads SGHRS; CDR2 reads YFSETQ. The CDR3 nucleotides read TGCGCCAGCAGCTTGGAAGCCGGGACAGAGACCCAGTACTTC. Protein: CASSLEAGTETQYF.

This clone was observed a few times. The rearrangement links TRBV18 to TRBJ2-7, with TRBD1 identical over 7 bases. This CDR3 contains 13 residues. CDR1 is KGHSH, CDR2 LQKENI, per germline. V was clipped by 3 bases and J by 6 bases; unmatched bases: 5. DNA for the CDR3: TGTGCCAGCTCACCGGGCAGGGGGTCCGAGCAGTACTTC. Amino acid sequence: CASSPGRGSEQYF.

This chain uses TRBV2 with TRBJ2-5, with no clear D. V gave up 2 bases and J gave up 0 bases, with 7 bases separating them. CDR1 SNHLY and CDR2 FYNNEI come from the germline V gene. The CDR3 length is 14 residues. In DNA, the CDR3 is TGTGCCAGCAGTGAAAAGCGCCACCAAGAGACCCAGTACTTC. Translated: CASSEKRHQETQYF.

The V call is TRBV7-2, the J call TRBJ2-5, with 9 bases lining up with TRBD2. Gene TRBJ2-7 matches the end of the DNA better, so the J call may be wrong. The CDR3 is 15 amino acids. Germline assignment: CDR1 SGHTA and CDR2 FQGNSA. The CDR3 protein is CASSLDSSGDYEQYF. DNA of the CDR3: TGTGCCAGCAGCTTAGATTCTAGCGGGGACTACGAGCAGTACTTC.